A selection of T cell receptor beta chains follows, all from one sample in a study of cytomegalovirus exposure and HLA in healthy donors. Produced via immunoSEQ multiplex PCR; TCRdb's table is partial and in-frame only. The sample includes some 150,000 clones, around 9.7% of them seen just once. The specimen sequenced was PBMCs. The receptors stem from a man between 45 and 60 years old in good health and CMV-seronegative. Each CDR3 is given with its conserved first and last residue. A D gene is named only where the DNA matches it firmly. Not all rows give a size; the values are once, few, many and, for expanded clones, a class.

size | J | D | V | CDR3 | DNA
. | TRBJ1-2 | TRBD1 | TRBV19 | CASSTLEGTDYGYTF | TGTGCCAGTAGCACCCTTGAGGGGACAGACTATGGCTACACCTTC
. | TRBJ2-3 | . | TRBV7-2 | CASSRDLGTDTQYF | TGTGCCAGCAGCCGGGACTTAGGGACAGATACGCAGTATTTT
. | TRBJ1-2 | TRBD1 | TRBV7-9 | CASSYGTANYGYTF | TGTGCCAGTTCATACGGGACAGCTAACTATGGCTACACCTTC
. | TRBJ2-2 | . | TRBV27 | CASYHLARAGSGELFF | TGTGCCAGTTACCATCTAGCGAGAGCTGGGTCCGGGGAGCTGTTTTTT
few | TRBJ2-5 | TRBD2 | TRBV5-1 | CASTGTIPYQETQYF | TGCGCCAGCACTGGGACTATACCATACCAGGAGACCCAGTACTTC
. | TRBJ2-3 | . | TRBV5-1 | CASSPVGQGTDTQYF | TGCGCCAGCAGCCCAGTGGGGCAAGGGACAGATACGCAGTATTTT
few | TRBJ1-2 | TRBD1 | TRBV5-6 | CASSYEGTGNGYTF | TGTGCCAGCAGCTACGAGGGGACAGGGAATGGCTACACCTTC
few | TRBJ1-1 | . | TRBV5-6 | CASTWGTGSTEAFF | TGTGCCAGCACCTGGGGTACGGGGAGCACTGAAGCTTTCTTT
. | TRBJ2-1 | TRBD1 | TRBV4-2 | CASSRPRTGMSYNEQFF | TGTGCCAGCAGCCGACCCCGGACAGGGATGTCCTACAATGAGCAGTTCTTC
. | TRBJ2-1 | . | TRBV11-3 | CASSVLQGYEQFF | TGTGCCAGCAGCGTCCTCCAGGGCTATGAGCAGTTCTTC
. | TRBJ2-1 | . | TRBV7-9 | CASSKQRDTRVF | TGTGCCAGCAGCAAGCAGCGGGACACTCGGGTCTTC
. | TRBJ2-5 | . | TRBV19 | CASSPRNQETQYF | TGTGCCAGTAGTCCCAGAAACCAAGAGACCCAGTACTTC
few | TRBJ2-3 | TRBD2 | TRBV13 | CASSRIAGSPTDTQYF | TGTGCCAGCAGTCGGATAGCGGGAAGCCCCACAGATACGCAGTATTTT
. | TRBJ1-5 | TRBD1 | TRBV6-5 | CASSADRDQPQHF | TGTGCCAGCAGTGCGGACAGGGACCAGCCCCAGCATTTT
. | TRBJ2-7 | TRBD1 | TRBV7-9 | CASSPVPPTGVHEQYF | TGTGCCAGCAGCCCAGTTCCGCCGACAGGGGTCCACGAGCAGTACTTC
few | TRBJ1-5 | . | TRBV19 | CASSPSGTAEYQPQHF | TGTGCCAGTAGCCCTTCAGGGACTGCGGAGTATCAGCCCCAGCATTTT
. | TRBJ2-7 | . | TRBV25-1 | CASSTPGGRGYF | TGTGCCAGCAGTACCCCTGGCGGAAGGGGATACTTC
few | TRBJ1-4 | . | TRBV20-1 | CSASGNEKLFF | TGCAGTGCTAGCGGTAATGAAAAACTGTTTTTT
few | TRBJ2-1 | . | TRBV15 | CATSTGKGGWNNEQFF | TGTGCCACCAGCACCGGGAAAGGCGGGTGGAACAATGAGCAGTTCTTC
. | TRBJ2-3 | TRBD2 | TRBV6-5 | CASRMGLAVTDTQYF | TGTGCCAGCAGGATGGGACTAGCGGTCACAGATACGCAGTATTTT
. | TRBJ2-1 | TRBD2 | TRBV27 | CASSPGLAGGFYNEQFF | TGTGCCAGCAGTCCAGGACTAGCGGGAGGTTTCTACAATGAGCAGTTCTTC
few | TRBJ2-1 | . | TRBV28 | CASSLLVGGSYNEQFF | TGTGCCAGCAGTTTATTGGTTGGCGGGTCCTACAATGAGCAGTTCTTC
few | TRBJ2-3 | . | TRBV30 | CAWSVRDTQYF | TGTGCCTGGAGTGTACGGGATACGCAGTATTTT
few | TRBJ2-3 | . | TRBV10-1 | CASRERGTDTQYF | TGCGCCAGCAGGGAGAGAGGCACAGATACGCAGTATTTT
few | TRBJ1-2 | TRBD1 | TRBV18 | CASSPGGTGQHGYTF | TGTGCCAGCTCACCAGGGGGAACGGGACAGCATGGCTACACCTTC
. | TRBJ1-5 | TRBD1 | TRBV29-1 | CSVAAGGNNQPQHF | TGCAGCGTTGCGGCAGGGGGCAACAATCAGCCCCAGCATTTT
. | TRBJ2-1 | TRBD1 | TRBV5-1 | CASSAGTASYNEQFF | TGCGCCAGCAGCGCAGGGACAGCCTCCTACAATGAGCAGTTCTTC
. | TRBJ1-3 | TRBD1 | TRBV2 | CASTEAGGGSGNTIYF | TGTGCCAGCACCGAGGCAGGGGGCGGCTCTGGAAACACCATATATTTT
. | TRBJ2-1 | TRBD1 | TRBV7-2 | CASSLRPGQRYNEQFF | TGTGCCAGCAGCTTAAGGCCGGGACAGCGCTACAATGAGCAGTTCTTC
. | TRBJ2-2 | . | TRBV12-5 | CASGSADTFTGELFF | TGTGCTAGTGGTTCGGCCGACACGTTTACCGGGGAGCTGTTTTTT
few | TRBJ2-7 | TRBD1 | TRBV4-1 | CASSQDWTGSSYEQYF | TGCGCCAGCAGCCAAGACTGGACAGGGAGCTCCTACGAGCAGTACTTC
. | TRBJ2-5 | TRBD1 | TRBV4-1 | CASSRGTGRETQYF | TGCGCCAGCAGCCGAGGGACAGGGCGGGAGACCCAGTACTTC
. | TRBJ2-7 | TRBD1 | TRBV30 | CAWSVPGTGEYVLGEQYF | TGTGCCTGGAGTGTACCTGGGACAGGGGAGTATGTATTAGGCGAGCAGTACTTC
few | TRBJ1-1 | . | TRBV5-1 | CASSLVRDDTEAFF | TGCGCCAGCAGCTTGGTACGGGATGACACTGAAGCTTTCTTT
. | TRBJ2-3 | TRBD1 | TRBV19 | CASSRQGSTDTQYF | TGTGCCAGCTCGAGACAGGGGAGCACAGATACGCAGTATTTT
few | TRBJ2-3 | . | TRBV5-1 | CASSLAFGTDTQYF | TGCGCCAGCAGCTTGGCGTTCGGCACAGATACGCAGTATTTT
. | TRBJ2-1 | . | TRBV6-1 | CASNEASYNEQFF | TGTGCCAGCAACGAGGCCTCGTACAATGAGCAGTTCTTC
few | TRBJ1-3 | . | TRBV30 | CAWSRGGAGNTIYF | TGTGCCTGGAGTCGGGGGGGGGCTGGAAACACCATATATTTT
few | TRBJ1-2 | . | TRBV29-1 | CSVERYYGYTF | TGCAGCGTTGAGAGGTACTATGGCTACACCTTC
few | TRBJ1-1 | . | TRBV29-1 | CSVDLRLTDTEAFF | TGCAGCGTCGACCTTAGATTGACAGACACTGAAGCTTTCTTT
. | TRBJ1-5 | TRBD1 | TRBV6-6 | CASSATGGMVQPQHF | TGTGCCAGCAGCGCTACAGGGGGAATGGTACAGCCCCAGCATTTT
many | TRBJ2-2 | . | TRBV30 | CAWSPREKRTGELFF | TGTGCCTGGAGTCCCCGGGAGAAGAGAACCGGGGAGCTGTTTTTT
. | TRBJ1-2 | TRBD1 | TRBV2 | CAGWTGGSAGYTF | TGTGCCGGTTGGACAGGGGGAAGTGCGGGCTACACCTTC
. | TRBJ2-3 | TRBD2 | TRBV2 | CAGMVSSGRDTQYF | TGTGCCGGAATGGTCTCTAGCGGGAGGGATACGCAGTATTTT
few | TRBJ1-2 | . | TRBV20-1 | CSANSYTF | TGCAGTGCTAACAGCTACACCTTC
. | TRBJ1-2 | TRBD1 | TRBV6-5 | CASRTGGINGYTF | TGTGCCAGCAGGACAGGGGGCATCAATGGCTACACCTTC
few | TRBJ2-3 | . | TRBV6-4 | CASSDSRLASDTQYF | TGTGCCAGCAGTGACAGTCGGCTAGCGTCAGATACGCAGTATTTT
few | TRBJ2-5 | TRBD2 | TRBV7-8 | CASSSLAGTETQYF | TGTGCCAGCAGCTCGCTAGCGGGGACGGAGACCCAGTACTTC
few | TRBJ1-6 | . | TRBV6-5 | CASSQGGAGIDFHF | TGTGCCAGCAGCCAGGGAGGGGCCGGTATTGACTTCCACTTT
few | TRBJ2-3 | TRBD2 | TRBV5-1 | CASSLAWGGRADTQYF | TGCGCCAGCAGCTTGGCCTGGGGGGGTAGGGCAGATACGCAGTATTTT
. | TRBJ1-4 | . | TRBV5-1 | CASRLGGNEKLFF | TGCGCCAGCAGACTGGGGGGGAATGAAAAACTGTTTTTT
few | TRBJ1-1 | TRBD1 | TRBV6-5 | CASSPMTGWAEAFF | TGTGCCAGCAGTCCCATGACAGGGTGGGCTGAAGCTTTCTTT